The rows below give T cell receptor beta chains drawn from one sample of a study of tumor-infiltrating lymphocytes in primary liver carcinoma. A single record per CDR3 protein comes from TCRdb applying MiXCR to the multiplex PCR reads. Of more than 85,000 distinct CDR3 sequences in the sample, 80% to 85% were seen once. The specimen was liver tumor tissue from sampling region 3. These receptors came from a man aged 35 to 55 with primary liver carcinoma and hepatitis B virus infection. Each CDR3 is given with its conserved first and last residue. D genes are given only for firm matches. Size is stated for part of the rows, as once, few or many counts, or as a class when the clone is expanded.

size: NA
J: TRBJ1-2
D: NA
V: TRBV6-2/TRBV6-3
DNA: TGTGCCAGCAGTTACTACCCGGACAGTCTTCCATTAGGCTACACCTTC
CDR3: CASSYYPDSLPLGYTF

size: NA
J: TRBJ2-7
D: NA
V: TRBV12-3/TRBV12-4
DNA: TGTGTCAGCAGTGTGAACTGGGAGCCCGAGCAGTACTTC
CDR3: CVSSVNWEPEQYF

size: NA
J: TRBJ2-2
D: NA
V: TRBV2
DNA: TGTGCCAGCGGCCCGACAGTCTCGAACGCCGGGGGGCTGTTTTTT
CDR3: CASGPTVSNAGGLFF

size: NA
J: TRBJ2-5
D: NA
V: TRBV5-1
DNA: TGCGCCAGCAGCTTGAGTAGTCAACACGAAGAGACCCAGTACTTC
CDR3: CASSLSSQHEETQYF

size: NA
J: TRBJ2-7
D: NA
V: TRBV29-1
DNA: TGCGGCGTTCAATCGAGTGGAGGACGCGAGCAGTACTTC
CDR3: CGVQSSGGREQYF

size: NA
J: TRBJ2-7
D: NA
V: TRBV11-2
DNA: TGTGCCAAGAGCCGTTCTGCTACAGGGAGCCACGAACAGTACTTC
CDR3: CAKSRSATGSHEQYF

size: NA
J: TRBJ1-1
D: NA
V: TRBV4-2
DNA: TGTGCGAGCAGCCAAGATCAGGGGAACACTGTAGCTTTCTTT
CDR3: CASSQDQGNTVAFF

size: NA
J: TRBJ2-1
D: NA
V: TRBV9
DNA: TGTACCAGCAGTCCAGGGACCCTAGGGCACAATGAGCAGTTCTTC
CDR3: CTSSPGTLGHNEQFF

size: few
J: TRBJ2-7
D: NA
V: TRBV6-2/TRBV6-3
DNA: TGTGCCAGGAGTCTTTGGGCGGGTCCCTACGAGCAGTACTTC
CDR3: CARSLWAGPYEQYF

size: NA
J: TRBJ2-1
D: NA
V: TRBV29-1
DNA: TGCAACGTCGATACTAGAGGTTCCTACAATGAGCAGTTCTTC
CDR3: CNVDTRGSYNEQFF

size: NA
J: TRBJ2-1
D: TRBD2
V: TRBV12-3/TRBV12-4
DNA: TGTGCCAGCATCCTCAGCGGGGGGGGCTACAACGAGCAGTTCTTC
CDR3: CASILSGGGYNEQFF